These T cell receptor beta chains were read from a single sample in a study of response to subunit inactivated influenza vaccine. TCRdb redid the calling of the RT-PCR reads with MiXCR, one entry per CDR3 protein. The table records roughly 500,000 distinct CDR3 sequences, approximately 17% of them present only once. Specimen: CD4+ T cells sorted from PBMCs, collected around 25 months after vaccination. Receptors originate from a man aged 45-69 years who received an inactivated influenza vaccine. Both conserved end residues are part of each CDR3. The D gene is left open where the match is weak. The size field is filled for only some rows; it gives once, few, many or a size class.

j_gene | v_gene | abundance | d_gene | CDR3aa | CDR3nt
TRBJ2-3 | TRBV7-7 | . | TRBD2 | CASSKGLAGGADTQYF | TGTGCCAGCAGCAAAGGACTAGCGGGAGGTGCAGATACGCAGTATTTT
TRBJ2-2 | TRBV11-2 | few | . | CASQRGPFANTGELFF | TGTGCCAGCCAACGGGGGCCTTTTGCGAACACCGGGGAGCTGTTTTTT
TRBJ2-7 | TRBV20-1 | few | . | CSVVSQSGYSYEQYF | TGCAGTGTAGTAAGTCAGAGCGGGTACTCCTACGAGCAGTACTTC
TRBJ2-1 | TRBV4-1 | . | . | CASSQITGNEQFF | TGCGCCAGCAGCCAGATCACAGGCAATGAGCAGTTCTTC
TRBJ2-6 | TRBV20-1 | . | . | CSACPSGANVLTF | TGCAGTGCTTGCCCTTCTGGGGCCAACGTCCTGACTTTC
TRBJ2-1 | TRBV20-1 | few | TRBD1 | CSGRTGVYNEQFF | TGCAGTGGTAGGACAGGGGTTTACAATGAGCAGTTCTTC
TRBJ2-7 | TRBV6-1 | few | TRBD2 | CASSRSLLAGVPRGEQYF | TGTGCCAGCAGTCGATCTCTTCTAGCGGGGGTACCAAGGGGAGAGCAGTACTTC
TRBJ2-3 | TRBV5-1 | . | . | CASSRMAGASTDTQYF | TGCGCCAGCAGCCGCATGGCGGGGGCCTCCACAGATACGCAGTATTTT
TRBJ2-4 | TRBV7-2 | . | . | CASSPFGGGLQNIQYF | TGTGCCAGCAGCCCGTTCGGGGGAGGTCTCCAAAACATTCAGTACTTC
TRBJ2-5 | TRBV10-3 | . | . | CAISGGQLYQETQYF | TGTGCCATCAGTGGTGGACAGCTGTACCAAGAGACCCAGTACTTC
TRBJ2-1 | TRBV7-2 | many | TRBD2 | CASSLQGLAGSSEQFF | TGTGCCAGCAGCTTACAGGGGTTAGCGGGGTCCAGTGAGCAGTTCTTC
TRBJ2-5 | TRBV9 | . | . | CASSVSGKPVETQYF | TGTGCCAGCAGCGTATCCGGCAAACCGGTGGAGACCCAGTACTTC
TRBJ1-6 | TRBV5-1 | few | TRBD1 | CASSSQGASSPLHF | TGCGCCAGCAGCTCCCAGGGGGCAAGTTCACCCCTCCACTTT
TRBJ2-1 | TRBV5-1 | few | . | CASSSLGTDEQFF | TGCGCCAGCAGCTCCTTGGGAACAGATGAGCAGTTCTTC
TRBJ2-5 | TRBV25-1 | few | TRBD1 | CASSEGQGAWETQYF | TGTGCCAGCAGTGAGGGACAGGGGGCCTGGGAGACCCAGTACTTC
TRBJ1-4 | TRBV20-1 | . | TRBD1 | CSASGTGGSNEKLFF | TGCAGTGCTAGCGGGACAGGAGGTTCTAATGAAAAACTGTTTTTT
TRBJ2-3 | TRBV7-2 | few | . | CASSLGVGGGRRDTQYF | TGTGCCAGCAGCTTAGGGGTGGGTGGTGGACGGAGGGATACGCAGTATTTT
TRBJ1-5 | TRBV20-1 | . | . | CSATEGGSQPQHF | TGCAGTGCCACCGAGGGGGGCAGCCAGCCCCAGCATTTT
TRBJ1-6 | TRBV9 | . | TRBD1 | CASSGRDSYNSPLHF | TGTGCCAGCAGCGGCCGGGACAGCTATAATTCACCCCTCCACTTT
TRBJ1-2 | TRBV20-1 | . | . | CSAPPMNGGTGYTF | TGCAGTGCTCCTCCGATGAATGGGGGCACTGGCTACACCTTC
TRBJ1-5 | TRBV4-3 | . | . | CASSQAVTQNQPQHF | TGCGCCAGCAGCCAAGCTGTGACACAAAATCAGCCCCAGCATTTT
TRBJ1-6 | TRBV7-2 | few | TRBD1 | CASSVTGNSPLHF | TGTGCCAGCAGCGTGACAGGGAATTCACCCCTCCACTTT
TRBJ1-2 | TRBV2 | . | . | CASSEPLRGSNYGYTF | TGTGCCAGCAGTGAACCCCTGCGGGGATCTAACTATGGCTACACCTTC
TRBJ2-7 | TRBV7-2 | few | . | CASSPNPGTSYEQYF | TGTGCCAGCAGCCCGAATCCGGGAACCTCCTACGAGCAGTACTTC
TRBJ2-7 | TRBV28 | . | TRBD2 | CASRTGASGTYEQYF | TGTGCCAGCAGGACCGGGGCTAGCGGAACCTACGAGCAGTACTTC
TRBJ2-2 | TRBV5-1 | few | . | CASSPERNTGELFF | TGCGCCAGCAGCCCTGAGCGGAACACCGGGGAGCTGTTTTTT
TRBJ1-6 | TRBV5-1 | few | . | CASSLLLGPNSPLHF | TGCGCCAGCAGCCTCCTTTTGGGCCCGAATTCACCCCTCCACTTT
TRBJ2-3 | TRBV12-3/TRBV12-4 | few | . | CASSFGQYSTDTQYF | TGTGCCAGCAGTTTTGGTCAGTACAGCACAGATACGCAGTATTTT
TRBJ1-2 | TRBV20-1 | few | . | CSARFQRQSYGYTF | TGCAGTGCTAGGTTCCAGAGGCAGAGCTATGGCTACACCTTC
TRBJ1-1 | TRBV20-1 | few | . | CSARGGNRMNTEAFF | TGCAGTGCTAGAGGAGGGAACAGGATGAACACTGAAGCTTTCTTT
TRBJ1-2 | TRBV14 | few | . | CASSQDGRGNYGYTF | TGTGCCAGCAGCCAAGATGGCCGTGGGAACTATGGCTACACCTTC
TRBJ2-2 | TRBV10-1 | . | . | CASSRQAGTGELFF | TGCGCCAGCAGTAGGCAGGCCGGCACCGGGGAGCTGTTTTTT
TRBJ2-5 | TRBV20-1 | few | . | CSARRDIEETQYF | TGCAGTGCACGACGGGACATAGAAGAGACCCAGTACTTC
TRBJ2-7 | TRBV6-2/TRBV6-3 | . | . | CASSYLLGRNTYEQYF | TGTGCCAGCAGTTACTTACTGGGACGGAATACTTACGAGCAGTACTTC
TRBJ2-1 | TRBV29-1 | . | . | CSVEEGGRPDEQFF | TGCAGCGTTGAAGAAGGCGGCCGGCCCGATGAGCAGTTCTTC
TRBJ1-2 | TRBV15 | . | . | CATSRAPTNYGYTF | TGTGCCACCAGCAGAGCCCCGACTAACTATGGCTACACCTTC
TRBJ1-4 | TRBV5-8 | many | TRBD1 | CASTQGQADEKLFF | TGTGCCAGCACCCAGGGACAGGCGGATGAAAAACTGTTTTTT
TRBJ2-3 | TRBV29-1 | many | . | CSVGPGDTQYF | TGCAGCGTTGGGCCTGGAGATACGCAGTATTTT
TRBJ1-2 | TRBV29-1 | . | TRBD1 | CSVGLFTGGTGYGYTF | TGCAGCGTTGGCTTGTTTACAGGGGGGACGGGCTATGGCTACACCTTC
TRBJ2-4 | TRBV4-3 | few | . | CASSQAGGLQNIQYF | TGCGCCAGCAGCCAAGCGGGGGGCCTCCAAAACATTCAGTACTTC